The 16 T cell receptor beta chains listed next were all sequenced from one sample in a study of blood T cells in healthy people across ages. Then a second PCR, running roughly 7 to 11 cycles, was carried out with a sample-barcoded 5' primer and a J-beta primer mix. TCRdb called the 5' RACE reads again in MiXCR, with one record for every CDR3 protein. The sample carries about 1.5 million distinct CDR3 sequences, approximately 42% recorded once. Source material: blood. The receptors originated from a woman aged 18-29 years in good health.

This rearrangement joins TRBV27 to TRBJ2-1; 7 bases map to TRBD1. Germline loops: CDR1 MNHEY, CDR2 SMNVEV (reference sequence). This CDR3 region has 15 residues. V lost 6 bases and J lost 13; bases outside the gene matches: 18. CDR3 bases: TGTGCCAGCAGAGGGGTGGAATACACAGGGGAGACCCAGTTCTTC. It specifies CASRGVEYTGETQFF.

This clonotype was counted only a few times. This rearrangement joins TRBV27 to TRBJ1-5; no clear D. Germline V gene data show CDR1 as MNHEY and CDR2 as SMNVEV (reference sequence). The V end was cut by 8 bases, the J end by 0 bases, with 11 bases between. The CDR3 covers 14 residues. CDR3 in DNA: TGTGCCAGCTGCGAACACAATAGCAATCAGCCCCAGCATTTT. It yields the protein CASCEHNSNQPQHF.

The V call is TRBV11-2, the J call TRBJ1-4, with D hard to call. The V end lost 1 base, the J end lost 8 bases, and 8 bases lay between the germline ends. The germline V gene has CDR1 SGHAT and CDR2 FQNNGV. The CDR3 is 13 amino acids. CDR3 nucleotides: TGTGCCAGCAGCTTAGGACCGGAAGAAAAACTGTTTTTT. The encoded protein is CASSLGPEEKLFF.

The chain has TRBV7-2 and TRBJ2-1, with D unresolved. Deletions cut 1 base from V and 6 bases from J, with 10 bases between. Germline V gives CDR1 SGHTA, CDR2 FQGNSA. CDR3 length equals 14 residues. The CDR3 protein is CASSLVLRSNEQFF. CDR3 nucleotide sequence: TGTGCCAGCAGCTTAGTTCTGCGGAGCAATGAGCAGTTCTTC.

As for this clonotype: This may arise from a read error, as a much more abundant clone is one base away. V usage is TRBV7-2 and J usage is TRBJ2-1, with D possibly matching TRBD2 (6 bases). Matching the DNA end better, TRBJ2-7 makes the J call doubtful. The V gene's germline CDR1 is SGHTA and CDR2 FQGNSA. This CDR3 comprises 15 residues. This CDR3 is CASSRERDSYNEQYF. The CDR3 coding sequence is TGTGCCAGCAGCCGAGAACGGGACTCCTACAATGAGCAGTACTTC.

CDR3 bases: TGTGCCAGCAGACAGGGGCGTCAACTGAACACTGAAGCTTTCTTT. Protein: CASRQGRQLNTEAFF. V is TRBV25-1 and J is TRBJ1-1; TRBD1 agrees at 7 bases. V lost 6 bases to trimming and J lost 0 bases; unmatched junction nucleotides: 7. The CDR3 is 15 residues long. Germline V gene sequence: CDR1 MGHDK, CDR2 SYGVNS. Using reference TRBV25-1 and TRBJ1-1 for the parts outside the CDR3, the full variable domain is EADIYQTPRYLVIGTGKKITLECSQTMGHDKMYWYQQDPGMELHLIHYSYGVNSTEKGDLSSESTVSRIRTEHFPLTLESARPSHTSQYLCASRQGRQLNTEAFFGQGTRLTVV.

The chain couples TRBV7-8 to TRBJ1-1; no clear D gene. Germline V gene data show CDR1 as SGHVS and CDR2 as FQNEAQ. The CDR3 length is 14 residues. With 2 bases removed from V and 0 bases from J, the gap between germline ends came to 7 bases. The CDR3 loop reads CASSLMSLNTEAFF. The CDR3, as DNA: TGTGCCAGCAGCTTAATGTCTTTGAACACTGAAGCTTTCTTT.

This clonotype was counted only a few times. The chain uses TRBV4-1 and TRBJ2-1, with no clear D. Trimming removed 4 bases from V and 5 bases from J, with 15 bases in between. This CDR3 comprises 15 residues. CDR1 is MGHRA and CDR2 is YSYEKL in the germline V gene. The CDR3 loop is CASSPLWGSDNEQFF. The DNA of the CDR3 is TGCGCCAGCAGCCCACTTTGGGGAAGCGACAATGAGCAGTTCTTC.

This chain joins TRBV5-1 and TRBJ2-3; 8 bases match TRBD2. Germline lookup yields CDR1 SGHRS and CDR2 YFSETQ. CDR3 size: 17 residues. Unmatched junction bases numbered 10, after V lost 1 base and J lost 3 bases. CDR3 protein: CASSLNGRGAGTDTQYF. CDR3 in DNA: TGCGCCAGCAGCTTGAATGGGCGGGGGGCCGGAACAGATACGCAGTATTTT.

The chain employs TRBV4-3 and TRBJ2-2; 8 bases align to TRBD2. The CDR3 has 16 amino acids. The V segment lost 0 bases and the J segment 6 bases; nucleotides outside the gene matches: 6. Germline CDR1 and CDR2: LGHNA and YSLEER. CDR3 coding DNA: TGCGCCAGCAGCCAAGAGTGGGACGGGGGGGCCGGGGAGCTGTTTTTT. Translated: CASSQEWDGGAGELFF.

V gene TRBV4-3 combines with J gene TRBJ2-3; 10 bases line up with TRBD1. The length of the CDR3 is 18 residues. Germline assignment: CDR1 LGHNA and CDR2 YSLEER. J gave up 3 bases and V 2 bases, and 11 bases lay outside the gene matches. The CDR3 spells CASSQSLWGQGSTDTQYF. The CDR3, as DNA: TGCGCCAGCAGCCAAAGTCTGTGGGGACAGGGGTCGACAGATACGCAGTATTTT.

A few counts support this clonotype. This chain joins TRBV6-5 and TRBJ2-1; D unresolved. CDR3 length equals 13 residues. Germline V gene lookup returns CDR1 MNHEY and CDR2 SVGAGI. V was shortened by 0 bases and J by 9 bases, with 9 bases between the two germline ends. The CDR3, as DNA: TGTGCCAGCAGTTACTCGGTGGTCGGTGAGCAGTTCTTC. Residues: CASSYSVVGEQFF.

This clonotype occurred once. Relative to the germline gene, one junction end is altered; a read error may explain this. The chain uses TRBV20-1 and TRBJ2-1; 10 bases line up with TRBD2. CDR1 is DFQATT and CDR2 is SNEGSKA in the germline V gene (reference sequence). This CDR3 comprises 14 residues. CDR3 in amino acids: CGAGSGGAYNEQFF. The CDR3 region has the DNA TGCGGTGCGGGGAGCGGGGGGGCTTACAATGAGCAGTTCTTC.

This sequence joins TRBV27 and TRBJ1-2; TRBD1 aligns across 9 bases. This CDR3 is built from 14 residues. The J segment lost 7 bases and the V segment lost 2 bases, leaving 5 bases of the junction unmatched. Germline CDR1 MNHEY, CDR2 SMNVEV (reference sequence). CDR3 residues: CASSLGTGLGGYTF. The CDR3 bases are TGTGCCAGCAGTTTAGGGACAGGGTTGGGTGGCTACACCTTC.

V and J are TRBV6-6 and TRBJ2-3; D is possibly TRBD2 (6 bases). Per the germline V gene, CDR1 is MNHNY and CDR2 is SVGAGI (reference sequence). Trimming left V 6 bases short and J 3 bases short, with 13 bases between. The length of the CDR3 is 14 residues. The CDR3 DNA reads as TGTGCCAGCAGAAGGACGGGAGAAACAGATACGCAGTATTTT. This encodes CASRRTGETDTQYF.

The chain combines TRBV6-5 with TRBJ2-1; D possibly corresponds to TRBD2 (5 bases). Looked up from germline, CDR1 is MNHEY and CDR2 is SVGAGI. CDR3 length: 17 amino acids. V lost 2 bases and J lost 8, with 22 bases in between. The CDR3 DNA reads as TGTGCCAGCAGTTACCCGCGTACCGGGATAGGGATCGATGAGCAGTTCTTC. Amino acids: CASSYPRTGIGIDEQFF.